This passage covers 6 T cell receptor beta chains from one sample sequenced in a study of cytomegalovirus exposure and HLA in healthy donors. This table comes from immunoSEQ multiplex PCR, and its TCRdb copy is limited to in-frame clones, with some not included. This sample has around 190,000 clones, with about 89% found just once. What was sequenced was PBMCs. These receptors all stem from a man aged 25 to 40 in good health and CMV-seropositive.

The CDR3 DNA is TGCGCCAGCAGGACAGGCGAGGCTAACTATGGCTACACCTTC. As protein: CASRTGEANYGYTF. This chain uses TRBV5-1 with TRBJ1-2; possibly TRBD1 for D (6 bases). The V end was cut by 5 bases, the J end by 0 bases, with 11 bases between. The CDR3 length is 14 residues. The germline V gene has CDR1 SGHRS and CDR2 YFSETQ.

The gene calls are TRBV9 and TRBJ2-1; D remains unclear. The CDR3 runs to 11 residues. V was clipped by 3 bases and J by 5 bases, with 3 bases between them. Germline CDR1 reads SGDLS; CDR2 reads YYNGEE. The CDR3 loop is CASSGNNEQFF. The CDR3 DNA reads TGTGCCAGCAGCGGTAACAATGAGCAGTTCTTC.

CDR3 sequence: CSVEPTGASAEQYF. The CDR3 DNA is TGCAGCGTAGAGCCGACAGGGGCCAGCGCCGAGCAGTACTTC. The chain combines TRBV29-1 with TRBJ2-7, with 8 bases that match TRBD1. Per the germline V gene, CDR1 is SQVTM and CDR2 is ANQGSEA. The CDR3 has 14 residues. With V trimmed by 6 bases and J by 6 bases, 13 bases remained unmatched.

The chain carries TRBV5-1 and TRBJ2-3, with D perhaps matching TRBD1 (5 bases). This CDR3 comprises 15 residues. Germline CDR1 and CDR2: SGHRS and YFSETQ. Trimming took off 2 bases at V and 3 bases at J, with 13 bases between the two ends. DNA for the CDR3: TGCGCCAGCAGCTTACGGCAGGGCCCGACAGATACGCAGTATTTT. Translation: CASSLRQGPTDTQYF.

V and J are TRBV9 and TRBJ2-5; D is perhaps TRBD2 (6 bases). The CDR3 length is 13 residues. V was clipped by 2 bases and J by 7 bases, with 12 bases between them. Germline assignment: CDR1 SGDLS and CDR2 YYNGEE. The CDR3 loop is CASSVGTERTQYF. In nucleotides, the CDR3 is TGTGCCAGCAGCGTCGGGACTGAACGGACCCAGTACTTC. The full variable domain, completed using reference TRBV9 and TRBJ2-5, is DSGVTQTPKHLITATGQRVTLRCSPRSGDLSVYWYQQSLDQGLQFLIQYYNGEERAKGNILERFSAQQFPDLHSELNLSSLELGDSALYFCASSVGTERTQYFGPGTRLLVL.

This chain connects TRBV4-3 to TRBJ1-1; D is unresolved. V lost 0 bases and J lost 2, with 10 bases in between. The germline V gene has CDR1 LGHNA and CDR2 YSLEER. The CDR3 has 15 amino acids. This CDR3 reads CASSQDMAPNTEAFF. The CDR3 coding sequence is TGCGCCAGCAGCCAAGATATGGCACCTAACACTGAAGCTTTCTTT.